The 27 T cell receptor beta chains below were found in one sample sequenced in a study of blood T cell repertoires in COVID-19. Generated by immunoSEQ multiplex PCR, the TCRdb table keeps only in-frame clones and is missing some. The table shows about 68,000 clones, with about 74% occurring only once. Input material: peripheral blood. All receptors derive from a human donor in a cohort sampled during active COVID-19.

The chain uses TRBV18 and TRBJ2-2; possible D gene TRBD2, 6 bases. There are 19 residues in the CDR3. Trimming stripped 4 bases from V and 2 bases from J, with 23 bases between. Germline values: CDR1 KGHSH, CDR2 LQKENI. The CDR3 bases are TGTGCCAGCTCACGAGTCTTCGGACGATCGGGGGAAAACACCGGGGAGCTGTTTTTT. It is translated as CASSRVFGRSGENTGELFF. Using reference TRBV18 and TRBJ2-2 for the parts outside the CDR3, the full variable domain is NAGVMQNPRHLVRRRGQEARLRCSPMKGHSHVYWYRQLPEEGLKFMVYLQKENIIDESGMPKERFSAEFPKEGPSILRIQQVVRGDSAAYFCASSRVFGRSGENTGELFFGEGSRLTVL.

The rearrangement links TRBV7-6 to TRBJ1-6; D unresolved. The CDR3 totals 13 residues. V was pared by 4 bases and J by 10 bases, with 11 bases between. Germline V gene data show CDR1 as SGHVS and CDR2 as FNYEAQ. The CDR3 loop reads CASSSQLESPLHF. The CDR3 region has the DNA TGTGCCAGCAGCTCCCAGTTGGAGTCACCCCTCCACTTT.

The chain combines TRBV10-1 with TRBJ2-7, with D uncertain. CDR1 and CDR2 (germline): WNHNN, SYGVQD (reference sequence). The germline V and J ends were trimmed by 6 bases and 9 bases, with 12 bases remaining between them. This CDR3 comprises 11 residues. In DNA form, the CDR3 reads TGCGCCAGCAGCCGTGCTAGAAGGCAGTACTTC. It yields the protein CASSRARRQYF.

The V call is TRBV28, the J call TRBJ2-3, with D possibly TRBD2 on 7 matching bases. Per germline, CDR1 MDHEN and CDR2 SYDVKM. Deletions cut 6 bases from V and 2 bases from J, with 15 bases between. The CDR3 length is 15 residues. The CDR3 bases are TGTGCCAGCAGCCCGGGGGGCCCAGACACAGATACGCAGTATTTT. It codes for CASSPGGPDTDTQYF.

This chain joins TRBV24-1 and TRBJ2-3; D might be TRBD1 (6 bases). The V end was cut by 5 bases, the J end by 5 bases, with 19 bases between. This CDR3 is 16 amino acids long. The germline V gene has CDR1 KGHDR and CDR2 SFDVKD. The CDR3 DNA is TGTGCCACCAGTGCCCCGGACAGAGACCAAGGAGATACGCAGTATTTT. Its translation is CATSAPDRDQGDTQYF.

CDR3 protein: CASSVAARAGSTDTQYF. The CDR3 DNA reads as TGTGCCAGCAGCGTAGCTGCCCGAGCGGGGAGCACAGATACGCAGTATTTT. The rearrangement uses TRBV9 and TRBJ2-3, with TRBD2 matching over 7 bases. Germline V gene sequence: CDR1 SGDLS, CDR2 YYNGEE. The CDR3 is made up of 17 amino acids. V shed 0 bases and J 0 bases; nucleotides not matched to a gene: 7.

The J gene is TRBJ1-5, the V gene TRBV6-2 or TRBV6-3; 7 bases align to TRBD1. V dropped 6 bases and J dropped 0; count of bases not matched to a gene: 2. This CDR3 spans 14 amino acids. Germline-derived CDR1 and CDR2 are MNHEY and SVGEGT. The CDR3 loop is CASSSGGSNQPQHF. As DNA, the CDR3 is TGTGCCAGCAGCTCAGGGGGTAGCAATCAGCCCCAGCATTTT.

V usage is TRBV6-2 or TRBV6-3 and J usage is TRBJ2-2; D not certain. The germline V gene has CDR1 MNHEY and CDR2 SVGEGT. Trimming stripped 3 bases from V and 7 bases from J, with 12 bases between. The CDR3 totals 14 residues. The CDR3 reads CASSYMRPGGELFF. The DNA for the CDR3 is TGTGCCAGCAGTTATATGCGGCCGGGCGGGGAGCTGTTTTTT.

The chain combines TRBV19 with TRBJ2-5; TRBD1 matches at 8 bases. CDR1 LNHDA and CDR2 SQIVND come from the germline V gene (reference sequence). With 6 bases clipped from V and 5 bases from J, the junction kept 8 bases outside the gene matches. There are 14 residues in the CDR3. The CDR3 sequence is CASSLGTGVETQYF. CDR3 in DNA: TGTGCCAGTAGCCTCGGGACAGGAGTTGAGACCCAGTACTTC.

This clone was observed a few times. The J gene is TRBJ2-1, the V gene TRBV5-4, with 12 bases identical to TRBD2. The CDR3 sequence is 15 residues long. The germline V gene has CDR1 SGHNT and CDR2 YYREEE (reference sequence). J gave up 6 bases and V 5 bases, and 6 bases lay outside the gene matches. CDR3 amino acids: CASSPPGLAGNEQFF. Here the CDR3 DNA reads TGTGCCAGCAGTCCCCCGGGACTAGCGGGCAATGAGCAGTTCTTC.

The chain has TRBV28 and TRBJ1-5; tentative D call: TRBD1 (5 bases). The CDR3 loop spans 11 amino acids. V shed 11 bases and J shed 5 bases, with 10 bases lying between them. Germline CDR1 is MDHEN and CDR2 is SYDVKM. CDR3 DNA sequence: TGTGCCGGAGGGGATTATCAGCCCCAGCATTTT. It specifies CAGGDYQPQHF.

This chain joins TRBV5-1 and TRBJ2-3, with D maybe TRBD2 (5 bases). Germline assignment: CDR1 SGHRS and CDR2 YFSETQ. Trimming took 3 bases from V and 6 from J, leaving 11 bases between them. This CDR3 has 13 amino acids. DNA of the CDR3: TGCGCCAGCAGCTGGGGAGAAACGGATACGCAGTATTTT. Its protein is CASSWGETDTQYF.

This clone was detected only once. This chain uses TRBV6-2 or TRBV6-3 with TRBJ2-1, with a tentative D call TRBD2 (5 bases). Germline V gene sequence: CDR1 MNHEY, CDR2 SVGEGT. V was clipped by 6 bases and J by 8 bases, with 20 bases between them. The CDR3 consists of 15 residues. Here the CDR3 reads CASSSGKQKRDEQFF. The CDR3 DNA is TGTGCCAGCAGCTCCGGGAAACAAAAGAGGGATGAGCAGTTCTTC.

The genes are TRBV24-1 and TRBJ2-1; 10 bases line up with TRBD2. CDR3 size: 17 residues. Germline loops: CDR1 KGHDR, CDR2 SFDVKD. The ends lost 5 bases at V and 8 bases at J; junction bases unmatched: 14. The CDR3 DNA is TGTGCCACCAGTGGGCAGGGAAGGACTAGCGGTGGGGATGAGCAGTTCTTC. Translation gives CATSGQGRTSGGDEQFF.

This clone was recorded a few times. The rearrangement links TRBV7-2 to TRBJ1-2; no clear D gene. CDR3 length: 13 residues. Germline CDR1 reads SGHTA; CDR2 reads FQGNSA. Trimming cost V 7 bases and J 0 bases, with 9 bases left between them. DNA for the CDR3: TGTGCCAGCACGCGGCCAGCTAACTATGGCTACACCTTC. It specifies CASTRPANYGYTF.

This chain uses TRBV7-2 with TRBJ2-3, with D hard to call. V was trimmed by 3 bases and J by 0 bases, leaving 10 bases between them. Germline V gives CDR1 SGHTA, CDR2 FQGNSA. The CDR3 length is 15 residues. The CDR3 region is CASSFLLSSTDTQYF. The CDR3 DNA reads TGTGCCAGCAGCTTCCTCTTATCGAGCACAGATACGCAGTATTTT.

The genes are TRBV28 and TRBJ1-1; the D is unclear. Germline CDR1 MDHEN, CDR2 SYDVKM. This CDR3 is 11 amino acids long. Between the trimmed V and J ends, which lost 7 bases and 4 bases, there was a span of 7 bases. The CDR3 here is CASTLLTEAFF. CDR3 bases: TGTGCCAGCACACTACTCACTGAAGCTTTCTTT.

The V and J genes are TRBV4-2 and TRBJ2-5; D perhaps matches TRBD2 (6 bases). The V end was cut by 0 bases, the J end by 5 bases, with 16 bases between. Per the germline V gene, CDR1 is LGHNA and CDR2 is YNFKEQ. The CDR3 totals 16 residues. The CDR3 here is CASSQDQGLAMETQYF. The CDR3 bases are TGTGCCAGCAGCCAAGATCAAGGGCTAGCGATGGAGACCCAGTACTTC.

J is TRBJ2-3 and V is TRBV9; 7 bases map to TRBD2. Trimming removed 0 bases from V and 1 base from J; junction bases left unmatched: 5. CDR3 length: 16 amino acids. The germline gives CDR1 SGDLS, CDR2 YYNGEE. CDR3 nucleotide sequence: TGTGCCAGCAGCGTAGGGGAGGGGCAGGGCACAGATACGCAGTATTTT. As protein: CASSVGEGQGTDTQYF.

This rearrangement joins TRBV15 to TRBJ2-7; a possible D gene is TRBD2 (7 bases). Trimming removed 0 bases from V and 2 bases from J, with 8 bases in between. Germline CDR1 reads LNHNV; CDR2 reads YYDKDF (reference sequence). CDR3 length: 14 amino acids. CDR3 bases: TGTGCCACCAGCAGAGAAGGGGGGGCCTACGAGCAGTACTTC. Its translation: CATSREGGAYEQYF.

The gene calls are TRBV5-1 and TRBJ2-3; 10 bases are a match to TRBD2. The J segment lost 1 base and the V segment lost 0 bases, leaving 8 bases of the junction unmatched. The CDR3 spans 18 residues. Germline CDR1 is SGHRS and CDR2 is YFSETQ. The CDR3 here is CASSLVSSGSAGTDTQYF. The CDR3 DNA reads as TGCGCCAGCAGCTTGGTGTCTAGCGGGAGTGCAGGCACAGATACGCAGTATTTT. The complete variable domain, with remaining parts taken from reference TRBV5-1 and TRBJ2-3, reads KAGVTQTPRYLIKTRGQQVTLSCSPISGHRSVSWYQQTPGQGLQFLFEYFSETQRNKGNFPGRFSGRQFSNSRSEMNVSTLELGDSALYLCASSLVSSGSAGTDTQYFGPGTRLTVL.

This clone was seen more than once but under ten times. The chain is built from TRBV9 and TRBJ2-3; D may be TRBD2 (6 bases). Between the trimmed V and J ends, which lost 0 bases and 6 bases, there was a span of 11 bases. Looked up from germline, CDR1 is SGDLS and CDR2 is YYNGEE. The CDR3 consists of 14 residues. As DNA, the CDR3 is TGTGCCAGCAGCGTAGGAGGGGCGGGGGATACGCAGTATTTT. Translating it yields CASSVGGAGDTQYF.

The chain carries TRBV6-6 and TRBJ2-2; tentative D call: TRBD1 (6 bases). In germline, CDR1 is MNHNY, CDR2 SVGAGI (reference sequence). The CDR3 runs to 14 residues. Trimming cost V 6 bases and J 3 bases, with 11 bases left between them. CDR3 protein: CASRRTDYTGELFF. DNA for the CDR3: TGTGCCAGCAGGAGGACAGATTACACCGGGGAGCTGTTTTTT.

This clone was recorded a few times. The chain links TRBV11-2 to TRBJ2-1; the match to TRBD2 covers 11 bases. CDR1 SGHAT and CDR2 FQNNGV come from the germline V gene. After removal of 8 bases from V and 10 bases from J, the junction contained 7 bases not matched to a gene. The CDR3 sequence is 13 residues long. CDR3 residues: CASRVLAGEEQFF. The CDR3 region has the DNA TGTGCCAGCCGTGTACTAGCGGGAGAGGAGCAGTTCTTC.

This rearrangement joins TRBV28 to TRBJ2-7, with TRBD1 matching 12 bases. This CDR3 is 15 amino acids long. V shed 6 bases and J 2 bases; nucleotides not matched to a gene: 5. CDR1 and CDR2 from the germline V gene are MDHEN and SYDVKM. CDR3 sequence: CASRLGTGGPYEQYF. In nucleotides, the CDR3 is TGTGCCAGCAGACTCGGGACAGGGGGCCCCTACGAGCAGTACTTC.

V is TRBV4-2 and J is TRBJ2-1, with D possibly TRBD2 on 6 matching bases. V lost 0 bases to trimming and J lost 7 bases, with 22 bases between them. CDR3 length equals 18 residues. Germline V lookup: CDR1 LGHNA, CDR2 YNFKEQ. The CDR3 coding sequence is TGTGCCAGCAGCCAAGATCCCCCTGTAGTGGGAGGAAGGAATGAGCAGTTCTTC. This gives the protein CASSQDPPVVGGRNEQFF.

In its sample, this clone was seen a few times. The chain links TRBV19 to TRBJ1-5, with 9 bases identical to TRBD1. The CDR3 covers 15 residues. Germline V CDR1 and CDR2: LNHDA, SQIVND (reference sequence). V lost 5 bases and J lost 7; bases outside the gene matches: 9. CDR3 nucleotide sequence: TGTGCCAGTAGTGGAGGGACAGGGCTAGGCCAGCCCCAGCATTTT. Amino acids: CASSGGTGLGQPQHF.